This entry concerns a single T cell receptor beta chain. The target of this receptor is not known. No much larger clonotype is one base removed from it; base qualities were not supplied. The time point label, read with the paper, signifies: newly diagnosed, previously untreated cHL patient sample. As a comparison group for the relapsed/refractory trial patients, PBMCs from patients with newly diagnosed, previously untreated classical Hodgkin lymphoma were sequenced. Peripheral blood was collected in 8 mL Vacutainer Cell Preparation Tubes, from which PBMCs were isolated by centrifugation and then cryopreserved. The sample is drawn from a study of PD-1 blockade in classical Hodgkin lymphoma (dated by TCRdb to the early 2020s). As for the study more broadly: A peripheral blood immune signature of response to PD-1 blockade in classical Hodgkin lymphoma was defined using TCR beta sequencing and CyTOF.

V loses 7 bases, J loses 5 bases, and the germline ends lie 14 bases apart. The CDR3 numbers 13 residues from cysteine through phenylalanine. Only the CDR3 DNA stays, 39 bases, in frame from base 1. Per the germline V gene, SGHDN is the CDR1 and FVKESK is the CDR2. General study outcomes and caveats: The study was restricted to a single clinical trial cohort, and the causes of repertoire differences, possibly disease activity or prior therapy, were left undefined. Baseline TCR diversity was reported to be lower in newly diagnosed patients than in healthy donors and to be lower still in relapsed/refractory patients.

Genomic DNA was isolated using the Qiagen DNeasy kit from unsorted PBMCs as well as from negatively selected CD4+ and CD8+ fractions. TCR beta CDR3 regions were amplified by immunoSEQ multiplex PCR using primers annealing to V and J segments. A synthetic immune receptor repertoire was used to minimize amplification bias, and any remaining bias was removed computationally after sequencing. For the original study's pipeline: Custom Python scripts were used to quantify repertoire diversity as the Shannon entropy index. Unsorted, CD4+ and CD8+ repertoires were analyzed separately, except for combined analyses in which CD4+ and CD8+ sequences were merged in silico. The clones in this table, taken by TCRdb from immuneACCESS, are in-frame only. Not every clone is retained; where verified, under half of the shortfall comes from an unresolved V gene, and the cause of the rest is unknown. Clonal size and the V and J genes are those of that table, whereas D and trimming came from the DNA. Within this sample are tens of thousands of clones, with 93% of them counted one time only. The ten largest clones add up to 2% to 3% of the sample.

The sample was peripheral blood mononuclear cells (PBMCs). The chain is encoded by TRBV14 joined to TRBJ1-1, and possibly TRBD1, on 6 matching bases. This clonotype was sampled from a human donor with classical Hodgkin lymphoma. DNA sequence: TGTGCCAGCACCTTAGACAGGAGAACTGAAGCTTTCTTT. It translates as CASTLDRRTEAFF. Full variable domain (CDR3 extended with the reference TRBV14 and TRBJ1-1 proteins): EAGVTQFPSHSVIEKGQTVTLRCDPISGHDNLYWYRRVMGKEIKFLLHFVKESKQDESGMPNNRFLAERTGGTYSTLKVQPAELEDSGVYFCASTLDRRTEAFFGQGTRLTVV.